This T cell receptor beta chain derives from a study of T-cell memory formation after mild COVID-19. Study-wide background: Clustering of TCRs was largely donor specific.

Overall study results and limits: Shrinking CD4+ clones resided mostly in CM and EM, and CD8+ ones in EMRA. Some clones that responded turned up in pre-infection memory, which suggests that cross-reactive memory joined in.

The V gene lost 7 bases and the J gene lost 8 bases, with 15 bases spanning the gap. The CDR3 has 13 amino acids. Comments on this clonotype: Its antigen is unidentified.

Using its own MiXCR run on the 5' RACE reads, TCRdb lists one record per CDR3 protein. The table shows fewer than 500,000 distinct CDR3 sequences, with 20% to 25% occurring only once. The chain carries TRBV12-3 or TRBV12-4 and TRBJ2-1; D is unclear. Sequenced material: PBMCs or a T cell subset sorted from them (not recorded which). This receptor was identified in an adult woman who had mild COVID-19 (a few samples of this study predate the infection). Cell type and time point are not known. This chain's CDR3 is CASITAPGDEQFF. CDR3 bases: TGTGCCAGCATTACGGCCCCCGGTGATGAGCAGTTCTTC.